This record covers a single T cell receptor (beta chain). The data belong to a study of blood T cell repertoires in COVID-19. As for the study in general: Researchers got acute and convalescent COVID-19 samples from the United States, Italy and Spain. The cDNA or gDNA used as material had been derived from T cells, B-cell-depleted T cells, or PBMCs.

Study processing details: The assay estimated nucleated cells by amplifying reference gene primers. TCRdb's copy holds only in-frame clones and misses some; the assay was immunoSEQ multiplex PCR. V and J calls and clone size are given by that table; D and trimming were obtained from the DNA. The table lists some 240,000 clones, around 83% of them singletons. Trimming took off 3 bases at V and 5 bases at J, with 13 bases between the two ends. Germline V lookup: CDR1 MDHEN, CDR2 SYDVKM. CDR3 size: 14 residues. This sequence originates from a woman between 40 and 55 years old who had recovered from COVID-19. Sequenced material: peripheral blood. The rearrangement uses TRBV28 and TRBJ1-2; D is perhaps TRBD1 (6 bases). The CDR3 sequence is CASSLEGGLYGYTF. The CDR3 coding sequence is TGTGCCAGCAGTTTGGAAGGGGGACTATATGGCTACACCTTC.